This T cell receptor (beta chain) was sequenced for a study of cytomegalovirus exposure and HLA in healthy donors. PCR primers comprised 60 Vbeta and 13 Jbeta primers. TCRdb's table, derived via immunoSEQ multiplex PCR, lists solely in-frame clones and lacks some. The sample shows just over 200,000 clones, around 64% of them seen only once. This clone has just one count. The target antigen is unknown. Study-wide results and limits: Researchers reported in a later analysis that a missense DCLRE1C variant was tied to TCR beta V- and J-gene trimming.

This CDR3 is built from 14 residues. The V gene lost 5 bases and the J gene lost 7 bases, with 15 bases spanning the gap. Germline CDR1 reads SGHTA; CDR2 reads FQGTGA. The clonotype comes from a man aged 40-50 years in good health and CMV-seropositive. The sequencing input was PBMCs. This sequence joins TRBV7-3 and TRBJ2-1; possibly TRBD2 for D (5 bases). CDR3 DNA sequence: TGTGCCAGCAGCCCCCGGGAAGGGCGGAATGAGCAGTTCTTC. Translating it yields CASSPREGRNEQFF.